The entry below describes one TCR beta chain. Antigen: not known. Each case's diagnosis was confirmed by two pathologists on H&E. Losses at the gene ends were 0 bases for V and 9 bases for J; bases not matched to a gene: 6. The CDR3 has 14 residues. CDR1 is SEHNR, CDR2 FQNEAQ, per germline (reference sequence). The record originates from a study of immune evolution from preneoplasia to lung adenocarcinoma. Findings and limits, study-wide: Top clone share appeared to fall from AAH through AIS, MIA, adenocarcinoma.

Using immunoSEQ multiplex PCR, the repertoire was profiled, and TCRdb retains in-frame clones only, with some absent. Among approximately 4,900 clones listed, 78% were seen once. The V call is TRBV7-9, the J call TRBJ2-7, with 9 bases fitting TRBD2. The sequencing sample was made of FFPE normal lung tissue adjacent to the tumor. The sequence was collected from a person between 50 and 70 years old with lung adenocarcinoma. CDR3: CASSLALGLAVQYF. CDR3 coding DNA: TGTGCCAGCAGCTTAGCGCTGGGACTAGCCGTGCAGTACTTC.